The 20 T cell receptor beta chains reported below all come from one sample, sequenced in a study of T cell responses to AZD1222 COVID-19 vaccine. Libraries were prepared by immunoSEQ multiplex PCR; TCRdb keeps only in-frame clonotypes and omits some of them. The top ten clones hold approximately 8% of a sample with roughly 130,000 clones, 88% of them seen once. Material: peripheral blood, obtained on day 0 of AZD1222 vaccination. These receptors were taken from an adult in good health.

This clone was seen once. The J gene is TRBJ2-5, the V gene TRBV3-1 (or the pseudogene TRBV3-2); a weak D match, TRBD2 (5 bases). The CDR3 contains 14 residues. Trimming shortened V by 5 bases and J by 9 bases, and 19 bases separated the two germline ends. Germline loops: CDR1 LGHDT, CDR2 YNNKEL (reference sequence). Here the CDR3 DNA reads TGTGCCAGCAGCACCGGGATAGAAGATAGGGCCCAGTACTTC. Amino acids: CASSTGIEDRAQYF.

The chain has TRBV28 and TRBJ1-6; tentative D call: TRBD1 (6 bases). Germline CDR1 is MDHEN and CDR2 is SYDVKM. The CDR3 sequence is 15 residues long. Trimming pared 4 bases from V and 1 base from J, leaving 8 bases between. The CDR3 spells CASSSGVSYNSPLHF. CDR3 nucleotides: TGTGCCAGCAGTTCAGGGGTTTCCTATAATTCACCCCTCCACTTT.

The V call is TRBV2, the J call TRBJ2-7; D call uncertain. Germline V gene sequence: CDR1 SNHLY, CDR2 FYNNEI. V was cut by 7 bases and J by 0 bases, with 10 bases left in between. This CDR3 spans 13 amino acids. CDR3 protein: CASIRARSYEQYF. The DNA for the CDR3 is TGTGCCAGCATTCGGGCACGCTCCTACGAGCAGTACTTC.

This sequence joins TRBV11-3 and TRBJ2-7, with no clear D. Between the trimmed V and J ends, which lost 2 bases and 3 bases, there was a span of 8 bases. CDR1 SGHNT and CDR2 YENEEA come from the germline V gene. The CDR3 sequence is 13 residues long. The CDR3 loop reads CASSLRGDYEQYF. The DNA for the CDR3 is TGTGCCAGCAGCTTAAGAGGTGACTACGAGCAGTACTTC.

This chain uses TRBV7-9 with TRBJ1-5; the match to TRBD1 covers 7 bases. The CDR3 extends over 13 amino acids. Germline V gene lookup returns CDR1 SEHNR and CDR2 FQNEAQ (reference sequence). CDR3 nucleotide sequence: TGTGCAGTCCACCAGGGGGGAGCTCAGCCCCAGCATTTT. As protein: CAVHQGGAQPQHF.

This chain connects TRBV24-1 to TRBJ2-7, with D perhaps matching TRBD1 (5 bases). Germline V gene sequence: CDR1 KGHDR, CDR2 SFDVKD. Trimming took 5 bases from V and 4 from J, leaving 14 bases between them. The CDR3 length is 14 residues. The CDR3 region is CATSGRAPPYEQYF. In DNA, the CDR3 is TGTGCCACCAGTGGCAGGGCACCGCCTTACGAGCAGTACTTC.

This chain connects TRBV29-1 to TRBJ1-6; D perhaps matches TRBD1 (5 bases). This CDR3 region has 14 residues. The V end was cut by 5 bases, the J end by 7 bases, with 15 bases between. The germline CDR1 and CDR2 sequences are SQVTM and ANQGSEA. The chain's CDR3 is CSVQVGTENSPLHF. Written as DNA, the CDR3 is TGCAGCGTTCAAGTAGGGACCGAAAATTCACCCCTCCACTTT.

This clone appeared a few times. The rearrangement links TRBV4-1 to TRBJ2-7; D is ambiguous. Looked up from germline, CDR1 is MGHRA and CDR2 is YSYEKL. The CDR3 spans 14 residues. The V and J ends lost 3 bases and 1 base respectively, with 10 bases between them. Here the CDR3 DNA reads TGCGCCAGCAGCCACCCCCGTCGTTCCTACGAGCAGTACTTC. Protein: CASSHPRRSYEQYF.

The genes are TRBV19 and TRBJ1-2; 11 bases are shared with TRBD1. CDR3 length: 17 amino acids. V lost 0 bases to trimming and J lost 4 bases; unmatched junction nucleotides: 7. The V gene's germline CDR1 is LNHDA and CDR2 SQIVND (reference sequence). In DNA, the CDR3 is TGTGCCAGTAGTATAGATCGTTGGACAGGGGGCTCCTATGGCTACACCTTC. It specifies CASSIDRWTGGSYGYTF.

The chain combines TRBV5-1 with TRBJ2-7; a weak D match, TRBD2 (6 bases). The CDR3 consists of 13 residues. Germline CDR1 and CDR2: SGHRS and YFSETQ. V gave up 1 base and J gave up 6 bases, with 11 bases separating them. The CDR3 here is CASSLTGGSEQYF. CDR3 coding DNA: TGCGCCAGCAGCTTGACCGGGGGTAGCGAGCAGTACTTC.

This rearrangement joins TRBV7-2 to TRBJ2-1; D ambiguous. Per germline, CDR1 SGHTA and CDR2 FQGNSA. The CDR3 contains 15 residues. V dropped 0 bases and J dropped 2 bases, with 8 bases sitting between them. CDR3 nucleotide sequence: TGTGCCAGCAGCTTAGCCCAGACGCCCTACAATGAGCAGTTCTTC. Residues: CASSLAQTPYNEQFF. The whole variable domain, filled in from reference TRBV7-2 and TRBJ2-1, reads GAGVSQSPSNKVTEKGKDVELRCDPISGHTALYWYRQSLGQGLEFLIYFQGNSAPDKSGLPSDRFSAERTGGSVSTLTIQRTQQEDSAVYLCASSLAQTPYNEQFFGPGTRLTVL.

The chain has TRBV3-1 (or the pseudogene TRBV3-2) and TRBJ1-4; a weak D match, TRBD1 (5 bases). CDR1 is LGHDT and CDR2 is YNNKEL in the germline V gene (reference sequence). This CDR3 comprises 13 residues. Trimming shortened V by 5 bases and J by 8 bases, and 12 bases separated the two germline ends. The DNA for the CDR3 is TGTGCCAGCAGCTTAGGGGTGGAAGAAAAACTGTTTTTT. Translating it yields CASSLGVEEKLFF.

V gene TRBV18 combines with J gene TRBJ2-7, with 9 bases that match TRBD1. This CDR3 has 15 amino acids. Germline assignment: CDR1 KGHSH and CDR2 LQKENI. V lost 3 bases to trimming and J lost 5 bases; unmatched junction nucleotides: 8. This chain's CDR3 is CASSPSPRDRDEQYF. The CDR3 DNA reads as TGTGCCAGCTCACCGTCACCCCGGGACAGGGACGAGCAGTACTTC.

The chain joins TRBV6-2 or TRBV6-3 to TRBJ2-3, with 9 bases aligning to TRBD2. Germline V gene data show CDR1 as MNHEY and CDR2 as SVGEGT. J was trimmed by 2 bases and V by 1 base; bases with no gene match: 7. There are 17 residues in the CDR3. The CDR3 is CASSYFTSGPSTDTQYF. CDR3 nucleotide sequence: TGTGCCAGCAGTTACTTCACTAGCGGGCCATCCACAGATACGCAGTATTTT.

V and J are TRBV28 and TRBJ2-1; a weak D match, TRBD2 (6 bases). The germline gives CDR1 MDHEN, CDR2 SYDVKM. This CDR3 region has 15 residues. Trimming stripped 3 bases from V and 2 bases from J, with 11 bases between. The CDR3 sequence: CASSFGGTAYNEQFF. CDR3 in DNA: TGTGCCAGCAGTTTCGGCGGGACGGCCTACAATGAGCAGTTCTTC. The full variable domain, its missing parts supplied by reference TRBV28 and TRBJ2-1, is DVKVTQSSRYLVKRTGEKVFLECVQDMDHENMFWYRQDPGLGLRLIYFSYDVKMKEKGDIPEGYSVSREKKERFSLILESASTNQTSMYLCASSFGGTAYNEQFFGPGTRLTVL.

The CDR3 is CASSLTGVSYGYTF. The DNA of the CDR3 is TGTGCCAGCAGCTTGACAGGGGTGTCTTATGGCTACACCTTC. The rearrangement uses TRBV5-4 and TRBJ1-2; TRBD1 aligns across 7 bases. Germline V gives CDR1 SGHNT, CDR2 YYREEE (reference sequence). With V trimmed by 1 base and J by 5 bases, 5 bases remained unmatched. This CDR3 comprises 14 residues.

This clone came up a few times. The chain links TRBV5-1 to TRBJ2-1; no clear D. This CDR3 region has 15 residues. CDR1 is SGHRS and CDR2 is YFSETQ in the germline V gene. V gave up 0 bases and J gave up 9 bases, with 16 bases separating them. The CDR3 DNA is TGCGCCAGCAGCTTGGGTCACGTCGAGGTCGGTGAGCAGTTCTTC. Translated, it gives CASSLGHVEVGEQFF.

This clone was recorded only once. The genes are TRBV25-1 and TRBJ2-7, with 12 bases aligning to TRBD2. V was pared by 4 bases and J by 4 bases, with 5 bases of the junction left unmatched. Per the germline V gene, CDR1 is MGHDK and CDR2 is SYGVNS. The CDR3 is 15 residues long. CDR3 residues: CASSATSGRIYEQYF. CDR3 DNA: TGTGCCAGCAGTGCTACTAGCGGGAGGATATACGAGCAGTACTTC.

V usage is TRBV19 and J usage is TRBJ2-7, with D unclear. The CDR3 covers 13 residues. The germline V gene has CDR1 LNHDA and CDR2 SQIVND (reference sequence). With 4 bases removed from V and 3 bases from J, the gap between germline ends came to 10 bases. The CDR3 DNA is TGTGCCAGTAGTAGTTTGCAGTTCTACGAGCAGTACTTC. It translates to CASSSLQFYEQYF.

The gene calls are TRBV29-1 and TRBJ2-1; TRBD1 agrees at 8 bases. Germline assignment: CDR1 SQVTM and CDR2 ANQGSEA. The CDR3 sequence is 12 residues long. J was trimmed by 5 bases and V by 6 bases; bases with no gene match: 3. The CDR3 loop is CSVGQVNNEQFF. The CDR3 DNA reads TGCAGCGTGGGACAGGTGAACAATGAGCAGTTCTTC.